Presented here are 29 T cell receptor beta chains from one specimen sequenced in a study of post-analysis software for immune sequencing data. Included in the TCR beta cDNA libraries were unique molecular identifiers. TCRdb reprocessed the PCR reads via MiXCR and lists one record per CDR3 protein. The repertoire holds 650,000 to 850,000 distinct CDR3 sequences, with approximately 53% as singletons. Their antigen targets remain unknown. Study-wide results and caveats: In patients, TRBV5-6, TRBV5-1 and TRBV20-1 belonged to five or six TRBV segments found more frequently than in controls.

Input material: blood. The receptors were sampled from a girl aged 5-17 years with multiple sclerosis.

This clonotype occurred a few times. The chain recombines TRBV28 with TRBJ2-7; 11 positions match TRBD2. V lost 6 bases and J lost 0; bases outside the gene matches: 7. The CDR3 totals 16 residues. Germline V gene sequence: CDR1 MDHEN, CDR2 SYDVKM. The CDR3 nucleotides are TGTGCCAGCAGCGGACCTAGCGGGAGGAGCTCCTACGAGCAGTACTTC. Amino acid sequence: CASSGPSGRSSYEQYF. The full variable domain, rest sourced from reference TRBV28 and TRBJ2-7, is DVKVTQSSRYLVKRTGEKVFLECVQDMDHENMFWYRQDPGLGLRLIYFSYDVKMKEKGDIPEGYSVSREKKERFSLILESASTNQTSMYLCASSGPSGRSSYEQYFGPGTRLTVT.

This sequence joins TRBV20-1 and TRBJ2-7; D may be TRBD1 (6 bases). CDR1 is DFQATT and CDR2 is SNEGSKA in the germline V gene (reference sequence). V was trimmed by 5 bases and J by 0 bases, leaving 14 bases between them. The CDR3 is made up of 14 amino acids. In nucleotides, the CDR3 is TGCAGTGCTCGGAGGAGGACAGCCTCCTACGAGCAGTACTTC. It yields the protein CSARRRTASYEQYF.

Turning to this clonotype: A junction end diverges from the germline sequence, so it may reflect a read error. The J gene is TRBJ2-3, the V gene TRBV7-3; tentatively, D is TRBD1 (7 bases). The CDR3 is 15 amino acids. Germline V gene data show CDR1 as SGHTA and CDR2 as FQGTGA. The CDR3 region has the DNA TGTGCCAGCAGCTTAACGGGAGGCGGGACAGATACGCGGTATTTT. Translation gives CASSLTGGGTDTRYF.

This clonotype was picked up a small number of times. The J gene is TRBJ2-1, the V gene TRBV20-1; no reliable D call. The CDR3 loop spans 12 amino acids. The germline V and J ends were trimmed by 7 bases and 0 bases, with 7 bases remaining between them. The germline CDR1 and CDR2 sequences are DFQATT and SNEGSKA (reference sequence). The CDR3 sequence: CSVLTSYNEQFF. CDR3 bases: TGCAGTGTCCTTACCTCCTACAATGAGCAGTTCTTC.

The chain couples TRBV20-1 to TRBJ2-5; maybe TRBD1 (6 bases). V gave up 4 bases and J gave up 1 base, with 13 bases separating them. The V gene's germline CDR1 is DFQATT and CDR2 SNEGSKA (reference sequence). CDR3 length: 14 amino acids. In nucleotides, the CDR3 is TGCAGTGCTACACCTACAGGGTTCCAAGAGACCCAGTACTTC. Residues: CSATPTGFQETQYF.

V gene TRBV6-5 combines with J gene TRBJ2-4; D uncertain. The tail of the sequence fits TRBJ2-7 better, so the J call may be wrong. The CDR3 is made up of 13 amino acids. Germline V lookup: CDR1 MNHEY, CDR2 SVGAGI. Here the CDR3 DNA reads TGTGCCAGCAGTCCCCGGCTTTCCTACGAGCAGTACTTC. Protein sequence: CASSPRLSYEQYF.

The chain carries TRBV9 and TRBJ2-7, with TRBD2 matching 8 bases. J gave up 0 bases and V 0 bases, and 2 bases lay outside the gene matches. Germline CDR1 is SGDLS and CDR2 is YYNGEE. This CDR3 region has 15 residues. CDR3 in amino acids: CASSVASGRSYEQYF. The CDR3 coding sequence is TGTGCCAGCAGCGTAGCTAGCGGGCGCTCCTACGAGCAGTACTTC.

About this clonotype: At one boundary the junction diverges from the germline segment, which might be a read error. This CDR3 is CASSEEPPGVSSYGYTF. In nucleotides, the CDR3 is TGCGCCAGCAGCGAAGAACCCCCAGGGGTATCCTCCTATGGCTACACCTTC. The chain joins TRBV4-1 to TRBJ1-2; D perhaps matches TRBD1 (6 bases). Looked up from germline, CDR1 is MGHRA and CDR2 is YSYEKL. The CDR3 totals 17 residues.

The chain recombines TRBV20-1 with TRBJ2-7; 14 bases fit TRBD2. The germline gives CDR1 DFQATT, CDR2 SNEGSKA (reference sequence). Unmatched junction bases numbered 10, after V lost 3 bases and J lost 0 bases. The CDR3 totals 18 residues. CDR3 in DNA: TGCAGTGCTAGCGGGACTAGCGGGGGCCCTTTTAGCTCCTACGAGCAGTACTTC. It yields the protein CSASGTSGGPFSSYEQYF.

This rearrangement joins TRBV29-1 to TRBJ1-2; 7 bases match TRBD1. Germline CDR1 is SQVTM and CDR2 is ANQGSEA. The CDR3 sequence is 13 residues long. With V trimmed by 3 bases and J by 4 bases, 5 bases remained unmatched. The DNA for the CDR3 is TGCAGCGTTGATCAGGGGGTCTCCTATGGCTACACCTTC. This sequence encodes CSVDQGVSYGYTF.

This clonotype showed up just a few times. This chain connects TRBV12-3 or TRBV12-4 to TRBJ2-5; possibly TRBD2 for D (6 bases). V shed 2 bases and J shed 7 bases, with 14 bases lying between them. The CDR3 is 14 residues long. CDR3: CASSLTGTHTTQYF. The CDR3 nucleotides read TGTGCCAGCAGTTTAACCGGGACTCATACGACCCAGTACTTC.

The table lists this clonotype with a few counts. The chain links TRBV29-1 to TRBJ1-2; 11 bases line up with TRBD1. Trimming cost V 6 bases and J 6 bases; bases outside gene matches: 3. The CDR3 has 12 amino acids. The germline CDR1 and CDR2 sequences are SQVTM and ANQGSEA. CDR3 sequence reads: CSVDRGRNGYTF. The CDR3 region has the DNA TGCAGCGTGGACAGGGGGCGGAATGGCTACACCTTC.

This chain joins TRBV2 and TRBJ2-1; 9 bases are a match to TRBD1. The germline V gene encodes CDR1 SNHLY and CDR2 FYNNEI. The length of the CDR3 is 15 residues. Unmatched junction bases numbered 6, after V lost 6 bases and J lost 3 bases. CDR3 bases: TGTGCCAGCAGGCAAGGGACAGGGCACTACAATGAGCAGTTCTTC. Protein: CASRQGTGHYNEQFF.

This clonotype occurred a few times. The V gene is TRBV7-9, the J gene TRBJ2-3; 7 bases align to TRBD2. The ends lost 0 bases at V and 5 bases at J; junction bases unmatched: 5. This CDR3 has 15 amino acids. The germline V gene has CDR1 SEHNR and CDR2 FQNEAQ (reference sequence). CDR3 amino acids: CASSLASASGDTQYF. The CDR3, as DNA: TGTGCCAGCAGCTTAGCGTCGGCTAGCGGAGATACGCAGTATTTT.

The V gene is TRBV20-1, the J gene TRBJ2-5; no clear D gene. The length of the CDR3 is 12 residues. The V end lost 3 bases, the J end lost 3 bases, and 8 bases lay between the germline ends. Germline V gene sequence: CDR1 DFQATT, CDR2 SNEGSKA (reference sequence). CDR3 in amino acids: CSASAGEETQYF. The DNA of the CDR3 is TGCAGTGCTAGTGCAGGAGAAGAGACCCAGTACTTC.

CDR3 region: CSVNPGLAGRGQFF. In nucleotides, the CDR3 is TGCAGCGTGAACCCGGGACTAGCGGGGAGAGGGCAGTTCTTC. The rearrangement links TRBV29-1 to TRBJ2-1; 13 bases line up with TRBD2. Trimming at V came to 6 bases and at J to 12 bases, leaving 11 bases not matched to a gene. CDR1 and CDR2 from the germline V gene are SQVTM and ANQGSEA. CDR3 length: 14 amino acids.

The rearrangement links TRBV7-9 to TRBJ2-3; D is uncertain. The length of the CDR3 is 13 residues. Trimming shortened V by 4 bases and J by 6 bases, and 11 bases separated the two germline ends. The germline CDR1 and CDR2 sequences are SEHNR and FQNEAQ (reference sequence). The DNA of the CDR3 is TGTGCCAGCAGCTCTAACTCTGTGGATACGCAGTATTTT. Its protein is CASSSNSVDTQYF.

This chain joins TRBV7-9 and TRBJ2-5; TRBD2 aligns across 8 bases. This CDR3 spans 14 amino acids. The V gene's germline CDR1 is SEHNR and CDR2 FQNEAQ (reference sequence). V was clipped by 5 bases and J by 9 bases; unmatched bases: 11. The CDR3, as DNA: TGTGCCAGCAGCCTGGGGGCGGCTAGCGGGTCCCAGTACTTC. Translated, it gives CASSLGAASGSQYF.

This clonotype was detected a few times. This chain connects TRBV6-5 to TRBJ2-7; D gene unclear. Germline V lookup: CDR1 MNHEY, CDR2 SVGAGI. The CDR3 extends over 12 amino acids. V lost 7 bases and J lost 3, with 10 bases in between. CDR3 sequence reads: CASTGRFYEQYF. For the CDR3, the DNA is TGTGCCAGCACCGGCAGGTTCTACGAGCAGTACTTC.

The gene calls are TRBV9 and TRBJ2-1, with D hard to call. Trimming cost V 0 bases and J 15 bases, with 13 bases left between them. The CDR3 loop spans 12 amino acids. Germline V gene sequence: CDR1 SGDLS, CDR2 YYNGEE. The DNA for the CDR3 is TGTGCCAGCAGCGTAGGGAAGGAAGGTCGGTTCTTC. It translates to CASSVGKEGRFF.

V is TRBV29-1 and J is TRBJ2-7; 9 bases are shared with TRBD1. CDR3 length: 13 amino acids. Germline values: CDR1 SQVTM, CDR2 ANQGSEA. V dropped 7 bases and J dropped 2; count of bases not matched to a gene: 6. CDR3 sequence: CSGGTGIAYEQYF. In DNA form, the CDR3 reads TGCAGCGGGGGGACAGGGATTGCCTACGAGCAGTACTTC.

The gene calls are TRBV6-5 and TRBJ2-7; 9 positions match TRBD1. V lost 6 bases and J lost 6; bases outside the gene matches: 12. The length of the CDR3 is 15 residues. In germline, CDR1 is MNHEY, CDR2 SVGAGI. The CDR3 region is CASSFHQDRGPEQYF. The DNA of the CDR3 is TGTGCCAGCAGCTTCCATCAGGACAGGGGCCCCGAGCAGTACTTC.

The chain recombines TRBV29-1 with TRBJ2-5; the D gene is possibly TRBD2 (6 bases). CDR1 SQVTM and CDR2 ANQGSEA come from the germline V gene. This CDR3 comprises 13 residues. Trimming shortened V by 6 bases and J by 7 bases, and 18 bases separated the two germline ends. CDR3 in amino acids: CSVNRGLEGTQYF. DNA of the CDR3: TGCAGCGTAAACCGGGGACTCGAGGGGACCCAGTACTTC.

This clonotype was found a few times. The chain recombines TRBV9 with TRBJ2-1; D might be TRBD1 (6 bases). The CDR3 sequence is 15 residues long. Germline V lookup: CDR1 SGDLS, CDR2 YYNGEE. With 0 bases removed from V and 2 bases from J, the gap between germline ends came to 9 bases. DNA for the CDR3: TGTGCCAGCAGCGTAGAACAGGGACCCTACAATGAGCAGTTCTTC. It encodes CASSVEQGPYNEQFF.

The CDR3 loop is CASSRVGGYTF. DNA for the CDR3: TGTGCCAGCAGCCGCGTTGGGGGCTACACCTTC. The chain combines TRBV25-1 with TRBJ1-2; D is ambiguous. The V gene's germline CDR1 is MGHDK and CDR2 SYGVNS. V lost 6 bases to trimming and J lost 8 bases, with 10 bases between them. The CDR3 extends over 11 amino acids.

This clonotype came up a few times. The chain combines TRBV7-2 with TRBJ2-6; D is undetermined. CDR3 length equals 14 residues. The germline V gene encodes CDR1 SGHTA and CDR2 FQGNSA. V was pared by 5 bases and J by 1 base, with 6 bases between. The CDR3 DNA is TGTGCCAGCAGCGCATTTTCTGGGGCCAACGTCCTGACTTTC. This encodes CASSAFSGANVLTF.

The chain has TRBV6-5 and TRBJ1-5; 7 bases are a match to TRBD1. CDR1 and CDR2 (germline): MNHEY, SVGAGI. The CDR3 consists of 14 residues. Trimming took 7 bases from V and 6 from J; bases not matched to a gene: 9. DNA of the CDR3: TGTGCCAGCACCAAAAGACAGGGTGGTCAGCCCCAGCATTTT. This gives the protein CASTKRQGGQPQHF.

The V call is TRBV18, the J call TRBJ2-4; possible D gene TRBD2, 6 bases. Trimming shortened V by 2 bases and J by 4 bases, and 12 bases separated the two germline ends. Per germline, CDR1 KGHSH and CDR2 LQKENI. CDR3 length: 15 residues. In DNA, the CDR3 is TGTGCCAGCTCACCATTATCTGGGGGGAAAAACATTCAGTACTTC. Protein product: CASSPLSGGKNIQYF.

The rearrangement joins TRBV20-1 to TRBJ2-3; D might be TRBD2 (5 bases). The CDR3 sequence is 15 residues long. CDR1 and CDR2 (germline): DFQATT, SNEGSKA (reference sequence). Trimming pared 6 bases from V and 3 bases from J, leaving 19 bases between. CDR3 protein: CSAVSAKDRTDTQYF. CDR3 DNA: TGCAGTGCGGTTAGCGCTAAAGACCGGACAGATACGCAGTATTTT.